This T cell receptor (beta chain) was found in a study of T cell responses to AZD1222 COVID-19 vaccine. Study-wide results and caveats: Along spike, vaccine-associated CD4 TCRs were found throughout, with dominance at 160-218 and 743-854.

Trimming removed 7 bases at V and 3 bases at J, with 7 bases between. CDR3 length equals 12 residues. From germline, CDR1 is SEHNR and CDR2 FQNEAQ (reference sequence). Sequencing was performed with immunoSEQ multiplex PCR; in TCRdb, only in-frame clones are kept and a portion is missing. The sample gives more than 140,000 clones, roughly 88% of which show up once; around 2.1% is in the top ten. There are a few counts of this clone. Its antigen is not identified. Sequences were derived from peripheral blood, sampled on day 0 of AZD1222 vaccination. The TCR comes from an adult in good health. The chain combines TRBV7-9 with TRBJ1-5; D unclear. In DNA form, the CDR3 reads TGTGCCAGCAACATTCCCAATCAGCCCCAGCATTTT. Encoded protein: CASNIPNQPQHF.